This T cell receptor (beta chain) originates from a study of blood T cell repertoires in COVID-19. Study at large: Samples representing acute and convalescent COVID-19 were sourced from the United States, Italy and Spain. PBMCs, B-cell-depleted T cells, or T cells provided the cDNA or gDNA that made up the material.

The assay was immunoSEQ multiplex PCR, and TCRdb's table has in-frame clones only and misses some. This table has 200,000 to 250,000 clones, 85% to 90% appearing once. This CDR3 contains 13 residues. V was shortened by 3 bases and J by 7 bases, with 7 bases between the two germline ends. The chain recombines TRBV12-3 or TRBV12-4 with TRBJ1-6, with no clear D. The sequenced sample was peripheral blood. This TCR came from a woman aged 70 to 79 with active or convalescent COVID-19. The DNA of the CDR3 is TGTGCCAGCAGTTTTGTCAAAAATTCACCCCTCCACTTT. This gives the protein CASSFVKNSPLHF.